These 2 T cell receptor beta chains were all obtained from the same sample, sequenced in a study of blood T cells in healthy people across ages. A second PCR, run for about 6 to 11 cycles, used a sample-barcoded 5' primer plus a J-beta primer mix. From the 5' RACE reads, TCRdb called clonotypes with MiXCR, one entry per CDR3 protein. Among under 2,000,000 distinct CDR3 sequences, just under 50% were seen once, and the ten largest hold less than 2.5%. Source material: blood. The receptors stem from a middle-aged woman in good health.

About this clonotype: The germline gene is not matched at one end of the junction; a read error may be the cause. The chain joins TRBV20-1 to TRBJ1-6; 8 nucleotides match TRBD1. The CDR3 has 14 amino acids. CDR1 DFQATT and CDR2 SNEGSKA come from the germline V gene (reference sequence). For the CDR3, the DNA is TGCGGTGCTATAGGACAGGGAAAGAATTCACCCCTCCACTTT. This codes for CGAIGQGKNSPLHF.

This clonotype was counted between two and nine times. V gene TRBV15 combines with J gene TRBJ1-5; weak D call: TRBD1 (6 bases). The CDR3 length is 18 residues. Germline lookup yields CDR1 LNHNV and CDR2 YYDKDF (reference sequence). V was cut by 0 bases and J by 3 bases, with 18 bases left in between. This CDR3 reads CATSREAVTGQPNQPQHF. In nucleotides, the CDR3 is TGTGCCACCAGCAGAGAGGCGGTAACGGGACAACCCAATCAGCCCCAGCATTTT.